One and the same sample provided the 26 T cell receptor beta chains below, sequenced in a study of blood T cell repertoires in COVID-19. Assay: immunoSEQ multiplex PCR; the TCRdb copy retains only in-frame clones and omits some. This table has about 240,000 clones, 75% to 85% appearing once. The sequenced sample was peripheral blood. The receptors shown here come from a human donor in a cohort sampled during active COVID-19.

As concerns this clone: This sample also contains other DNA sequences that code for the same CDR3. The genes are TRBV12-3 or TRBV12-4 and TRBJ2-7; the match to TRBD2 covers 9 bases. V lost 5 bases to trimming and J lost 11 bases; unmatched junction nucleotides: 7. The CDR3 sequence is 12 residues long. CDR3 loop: CASSPTAGGEYF. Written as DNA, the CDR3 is TGTGCCAGCAGTCCCACGGCGGGGGGGGAGTACTTC.

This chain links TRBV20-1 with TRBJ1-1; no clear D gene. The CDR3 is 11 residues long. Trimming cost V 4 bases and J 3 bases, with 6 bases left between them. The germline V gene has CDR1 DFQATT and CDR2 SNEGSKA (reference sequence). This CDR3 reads CSATYYTEAFF. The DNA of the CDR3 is TGCAGTGCTACCTATTACACTGAAGCTTTCTTT.

The CDR3, as DNA: TGTGCCAGCAGTGTAAACAGGGGGGACTATGGCTACACCTTC. Amino acid sequence: CASSVNRGDYGYTF. The chain links TRBV28 to TRBJ1-2; 8 bases align to TRBD1. This CDR3 is 14 amino acids long. Trimming at V came to 5 bases and at J to 3 bases, leaving 5 bases not matched to a gene. Germline CDR1 and CDR2: MDHEN and SYDVKM.

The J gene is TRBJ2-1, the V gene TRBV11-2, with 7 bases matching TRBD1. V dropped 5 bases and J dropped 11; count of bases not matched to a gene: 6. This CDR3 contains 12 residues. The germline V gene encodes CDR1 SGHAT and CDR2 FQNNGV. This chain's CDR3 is CASSPDRVQQFF. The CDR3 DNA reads TGTGCCAGCAGCCCCGACAGGGTACAGCAGTTCTTC. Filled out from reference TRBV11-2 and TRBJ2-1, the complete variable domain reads EAGVAQSPRYKIIEKRQSVAFWCNPISGHATLYWYQQILGQGPKLLIQFQNNGVVDDSQLPKDRFSAERLKGVDSTLKIQPAKLEDSAVYLCASSPDRVQQFFGPGTRLTVL.

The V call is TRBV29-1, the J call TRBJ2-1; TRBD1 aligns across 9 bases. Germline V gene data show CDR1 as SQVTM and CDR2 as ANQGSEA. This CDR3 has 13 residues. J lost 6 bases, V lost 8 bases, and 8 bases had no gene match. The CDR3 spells CSRQGGWGNEQFF. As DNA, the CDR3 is TGCAGCAGACAGGGGGGATGGGGCAATGAGCAGTTCTTC.

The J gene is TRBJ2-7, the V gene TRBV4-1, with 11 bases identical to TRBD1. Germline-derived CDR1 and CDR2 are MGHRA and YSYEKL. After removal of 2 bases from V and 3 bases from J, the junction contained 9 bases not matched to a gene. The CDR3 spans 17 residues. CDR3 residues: CASSQSGTGTGGYEQYF. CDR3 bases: TGCGCCAGCAGCCAATCGGGCACCGGGACAGGGGGCTACGAGCAGTACTTC.

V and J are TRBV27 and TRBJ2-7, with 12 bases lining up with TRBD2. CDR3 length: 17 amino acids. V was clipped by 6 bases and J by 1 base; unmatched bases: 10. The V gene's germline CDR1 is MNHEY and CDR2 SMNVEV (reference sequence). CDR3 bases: TGTGCCAGCAGGCCAAAGACTAGCGGGAGCGGGTCCTACGAGCAGTACTTC. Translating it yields CASRPKTSGSGSYEQYF.

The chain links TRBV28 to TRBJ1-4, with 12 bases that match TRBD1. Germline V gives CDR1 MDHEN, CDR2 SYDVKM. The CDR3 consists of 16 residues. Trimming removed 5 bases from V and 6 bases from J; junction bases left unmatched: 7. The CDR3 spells CASSPPGQGADEKLFF. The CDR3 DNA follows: TGTGCCAGCAGTCCTCCGGGACAGGGGGCAGATGAAAAACTGTTTTTT. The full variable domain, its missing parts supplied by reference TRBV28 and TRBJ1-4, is DVKVTQSSRYLVKRTGEKVFLECVQDMDHENMFWYRQDPGLGLRLIYFSYDVKMKEKGDIPEGYSVSREKKERFSLILESASTNQTSMYLCASSPPGQGADEKLFFGSGTQLSVL.

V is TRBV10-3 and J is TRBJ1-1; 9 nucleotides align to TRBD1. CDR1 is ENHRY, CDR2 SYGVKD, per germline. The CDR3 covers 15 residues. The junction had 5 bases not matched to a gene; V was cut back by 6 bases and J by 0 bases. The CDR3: CAIRNRGLLNTEAFF. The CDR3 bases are TGTGCCATCAGAAACAGGGGGCTTTTGAACACTGAAGCTTTCTTT.

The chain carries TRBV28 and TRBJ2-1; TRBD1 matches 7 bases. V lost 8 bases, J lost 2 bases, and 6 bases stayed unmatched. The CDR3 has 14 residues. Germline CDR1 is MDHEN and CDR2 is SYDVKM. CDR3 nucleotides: TGTGCCAGCCCCCCCACAGGGGCCTACAATGAGCAGTTCTTC. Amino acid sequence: CASPPTGAYNEQFF.

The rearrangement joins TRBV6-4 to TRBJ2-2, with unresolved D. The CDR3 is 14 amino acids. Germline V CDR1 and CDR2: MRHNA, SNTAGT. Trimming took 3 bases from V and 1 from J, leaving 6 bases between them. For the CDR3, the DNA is TGTGCCAGCAGTGAATATAGGAACACCGGGGAGCTGTTTTTT. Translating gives CASSEYRNTGELFF.

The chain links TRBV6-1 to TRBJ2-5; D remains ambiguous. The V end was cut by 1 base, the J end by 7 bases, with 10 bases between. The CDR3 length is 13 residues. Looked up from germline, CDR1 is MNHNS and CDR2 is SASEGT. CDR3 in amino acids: CASSEGLVGTQYF. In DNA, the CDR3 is TGTGCCAGCAGTGAAGGACTCGTCGGGACCCAGTACTTC.

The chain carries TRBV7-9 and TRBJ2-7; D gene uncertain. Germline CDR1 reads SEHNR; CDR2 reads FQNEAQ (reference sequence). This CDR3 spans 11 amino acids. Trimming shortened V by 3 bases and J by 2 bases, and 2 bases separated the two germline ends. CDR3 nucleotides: TGTGCCAGCAGCTTTACCTACGAGCAGTACTTC. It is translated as CASSFTYEQYF.

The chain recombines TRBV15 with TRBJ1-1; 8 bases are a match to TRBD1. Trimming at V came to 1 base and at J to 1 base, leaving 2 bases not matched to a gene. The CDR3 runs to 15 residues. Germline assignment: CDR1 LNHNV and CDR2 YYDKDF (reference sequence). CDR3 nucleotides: TGTGCCACCAGCAGAGGAGGGACAGGGAACACTGAAGCTTTCTTT. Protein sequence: CATSRGGTGNTEAFF.

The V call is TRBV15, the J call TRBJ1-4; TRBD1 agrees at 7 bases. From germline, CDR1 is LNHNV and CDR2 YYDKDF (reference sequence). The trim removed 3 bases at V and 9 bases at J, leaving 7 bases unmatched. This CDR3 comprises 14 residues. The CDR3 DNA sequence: TGTGCCACCAGCAGTGACAGGGTGGGGAAAAAACTGTTTTTT. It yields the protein CATSSDRVGKKLFF.

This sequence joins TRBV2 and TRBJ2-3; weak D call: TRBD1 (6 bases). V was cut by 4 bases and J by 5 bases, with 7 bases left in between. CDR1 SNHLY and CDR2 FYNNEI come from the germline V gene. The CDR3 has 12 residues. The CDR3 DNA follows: TGTGCCAGCAGTGTAGGGGGAGATACGCAGTATTTT. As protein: CASSVGGDTQYF.

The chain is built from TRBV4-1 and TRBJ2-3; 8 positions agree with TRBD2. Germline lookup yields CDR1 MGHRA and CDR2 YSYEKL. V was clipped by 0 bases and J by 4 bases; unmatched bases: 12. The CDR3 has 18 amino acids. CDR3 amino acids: CASSQEPGGPGYSDTQYF. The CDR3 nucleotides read TGCGCCAGCAGCCAAGAGCCGGGAGGGCCCGGGTACTCAGATACGCAGTATTTT.

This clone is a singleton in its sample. The CDR3: CASSQGQGAKQETQYF. CDR3 DNA sequence: TGTGCCAGCAGCCAGGGACAGGGGGCCAAGCAAGAGACCCAGTACTTC. V and J are TRBV7-9 and TRBJ2-5, with 12 bases identical to TRBD1. The CDR3 loop spans 16 amino acids. Germline lookup yields CDR1 SEHNR and CDR2 FQNEAQ (reference sequence). Trimming took 5 bases from V and 2 from J; bases not matched to a gene: 6.

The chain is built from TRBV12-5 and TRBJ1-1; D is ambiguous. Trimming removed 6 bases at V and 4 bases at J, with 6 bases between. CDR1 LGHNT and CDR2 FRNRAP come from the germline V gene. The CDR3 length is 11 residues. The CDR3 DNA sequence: TGTGCTAGTGGCCCCTTCACTGAAGCTTTCTTT. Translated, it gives CASGPFTEAFF.

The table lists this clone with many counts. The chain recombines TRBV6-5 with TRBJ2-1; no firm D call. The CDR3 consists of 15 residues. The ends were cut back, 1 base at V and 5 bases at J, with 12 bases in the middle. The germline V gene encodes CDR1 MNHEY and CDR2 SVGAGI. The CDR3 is CASSYLNSQNNEQFF. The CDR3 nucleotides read TGTGCCAGCAGTTACTTGAATAGCCAGAACAATGAGCAGTTCTTC.

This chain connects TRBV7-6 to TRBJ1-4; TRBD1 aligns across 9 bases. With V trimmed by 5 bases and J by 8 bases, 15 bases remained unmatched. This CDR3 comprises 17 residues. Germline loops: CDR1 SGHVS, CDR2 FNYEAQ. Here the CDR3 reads CASSPHAQRTGEEKLFF. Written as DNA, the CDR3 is TGTGCCAGCAGCCCACATGCCCAACGGACAGGGGAGGAAAAACTGTTTTTT.

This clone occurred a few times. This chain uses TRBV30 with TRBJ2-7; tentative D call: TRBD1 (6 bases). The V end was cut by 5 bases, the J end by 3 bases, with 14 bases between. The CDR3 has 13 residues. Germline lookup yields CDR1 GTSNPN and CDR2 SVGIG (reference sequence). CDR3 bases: TGTGCCTGGTCCCGAGGGGGATACTACGAGCAGTACTTC. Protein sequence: CAWSRGGYYEQYF.

This chain's CDR3 is CASMPPGRGNYGYTF. As DNA, the CDR3 is TGTGCCAGTATGCCCCCGGGCAGGGGGAACTATGGCTACACCTTC. The chain combines TRBV18 with TRBJ1-2; 7 bases line up with TRBD1. The CDR3 has 15 amino acids. The J segment lost 2 bases and the V segment lost 9 bases, leaving 12 bases of the junction unmatched. Per the germline V gene, CDR1 is KGHSH and CDR2 is LQKENI. Using reference TRBV18 and TRBJ1-2 for the parts outside the CDR3, the full variable domain is NAGVMQNPRHLVRRRGQEARLRCSPMKGHSHVYWYRQLPEEGLKFMVYLQKENIIDESGMPKERFSAEFPKEGPSILRIQQVVRGDSAAYFCASMPPGRGNYGYTFGSGTRLTVV.

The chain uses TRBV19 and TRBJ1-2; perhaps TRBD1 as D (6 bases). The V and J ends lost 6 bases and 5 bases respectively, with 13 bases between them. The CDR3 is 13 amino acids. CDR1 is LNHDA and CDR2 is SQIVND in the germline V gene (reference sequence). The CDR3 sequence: CASRVDSKYGYTF. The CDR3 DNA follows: TGTGCCAGTAGGGTGGACAGCAAGTATGGCTACACCTTC.

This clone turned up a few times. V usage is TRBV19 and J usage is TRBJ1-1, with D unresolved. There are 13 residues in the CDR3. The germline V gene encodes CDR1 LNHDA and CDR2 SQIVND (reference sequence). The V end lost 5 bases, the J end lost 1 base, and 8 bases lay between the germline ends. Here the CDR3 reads CASSYGPNTEAFF. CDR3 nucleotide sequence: TGTGCCAGTAGTTATGGCCCGAACACTGAAGCTTTCTTT. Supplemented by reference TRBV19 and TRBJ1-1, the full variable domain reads DGGITQSPKYLFRKEGQNVTLSCEQNLNHDAMYWYRQDPGQGLRLIYYSQIVNDFQKGDIAEGYSVSREKKESFPLTVTSAQKNPTAFYLCASSYGPNTEAFFGQGTRLTVV.

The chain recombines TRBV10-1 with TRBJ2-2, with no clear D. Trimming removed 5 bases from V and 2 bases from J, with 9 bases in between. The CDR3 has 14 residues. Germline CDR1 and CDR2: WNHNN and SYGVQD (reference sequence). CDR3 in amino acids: CASSLGLNTGELFF. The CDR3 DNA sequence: TGCGCCAGCAGTCTAGGATTAAACACCGGGGAGCTGTTTTTT.